This record looks at one TCR beta chain sequence and its context. Its specificity is unknown. Researchers used 5'RACE with constant-segment primers to make TCR alpha and TCR beta cDNA libraries that carry sample barcodes and UMIs. One entry per CDR3 protein results from TCRdb running MiXCR on the 5' RACE reads. The table shows around 130,000 distinct CDR3 sequences, with 15% to 20% occurring only once. The CDR3 spans 16 residues. CDR1 and CDR2 from the germline V gene are DFQATT and SNEGSKA (reference sequence). Trimming took 0 bases from V and 3 from J; bases not matched to a gene: 4. The sample is drawn from a study of T-cell memory formation after mild COVID-19. Points from the study as a whole: For contracting clones, CD4+ ones sat mainly in CM and EM, CD8+ in EMRA. Day 37-peaking second-wave clones had unconfirmed SARS-CoV-2 specificity.

The sequence derives from an adult woman who had mild COVID-19 (a few samples of this study predate the infection). Cell type and time point are not known. The sequencing input was PBMCs or a T cell subset sorted from them (not recorded which). The chain links TRBV20-1 to TRBJ2-1; 11 bases fit TRBD2. The CDR3: CSARELAGGYYNEQFF. CDR3 sequence (DNA): TGCAGTGCTAGAGAGCTAGCGGGAGGATACTACAATGAGCAGTTCTTC.